Below, 3 T cell receptor beta chains from the same sample are listed, as sequenced in a study of T cell repertoires in cytomegalovirus infection. TCRdb analysed the reads with MiXCR anew, one entry per CDR3 protein. The table records 230,000 or so distinct CDR3 sequences, about 38% of them present only once. These receptors are not linked to any known antigen. This specimen was CD8+ T cells from cultured PBMCs, taken from culture after CMV antigen stimulation. The receptors here all came from a human donor in good health (CMV status not recorded). Some clones in this sample may be carry-over from other donors' samples.

This clonotype was seen a handful of times. Mismatch with germline at one junction end may stem from a read error. The chain employs TRBV7-9 and TRBJ2-1; 8 bases map to TRBD2. This CDR3 is 11 amino acids long. Per germline, CDR1 SEHNR and CDR2 FQNEAQ (reference sequence). The chain's CDR3 is CASSSQRELIF. The CDR3 nucleotides read TGTGCCAGCAGCTCCCAGCGGGAGTTAATCTTC.

In its sample, this clonotype was seen once. This CDR3 reads CSATGTENTGELFF. CDR3 in DNA: TGCAGTGCTACCGGGACCGAGAACACCGGGGAGCTGTTTTTT. V and J are TRBV20-1 and TRBJ2-2, with D perhaps assigned TRBD1 or TRBD2 (5 bases each). The CDR3 has 14 residues. The V gene lost 4 bases and the J gene lost 1 base, with 10 bases spanning the gap. The germline gives CDR1 DFQATT, CDR2 SNEGSKA (reference sequence).

The chain carries TRBV27 and TRBJ2-7; D is perhaps TRBD1 or TRBD2 (5 bases each). The CDR3 sequence is 12 residues long. The ends were cut back, 5 bases at V and 3 bases at J, with 8 bases in the middle. Germline CDR1 and CDR2: MNHEY and SMNVEV (reference sequence). CDR3 residues: CASSDGGYEQYF. The CDR3 region has the DNA TGTGCCAGCAGTGATGGGGGCTACGAGCAGTACTTC.